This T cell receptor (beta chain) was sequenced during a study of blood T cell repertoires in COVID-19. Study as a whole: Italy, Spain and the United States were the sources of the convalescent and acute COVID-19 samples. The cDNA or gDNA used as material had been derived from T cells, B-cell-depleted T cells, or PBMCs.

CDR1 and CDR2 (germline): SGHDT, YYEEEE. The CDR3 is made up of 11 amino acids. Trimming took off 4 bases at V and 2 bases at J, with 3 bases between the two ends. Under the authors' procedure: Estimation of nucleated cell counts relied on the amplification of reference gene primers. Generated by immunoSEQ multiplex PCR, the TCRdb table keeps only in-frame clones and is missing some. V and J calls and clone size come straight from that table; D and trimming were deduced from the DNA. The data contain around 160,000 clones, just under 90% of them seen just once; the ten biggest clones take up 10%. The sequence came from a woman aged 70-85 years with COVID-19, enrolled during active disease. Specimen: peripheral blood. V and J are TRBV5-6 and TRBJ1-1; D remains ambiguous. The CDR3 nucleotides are TGTGCCAGCAGCCGTAACACTGAAGCTTTCTTT. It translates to CASSRNTEAFF.